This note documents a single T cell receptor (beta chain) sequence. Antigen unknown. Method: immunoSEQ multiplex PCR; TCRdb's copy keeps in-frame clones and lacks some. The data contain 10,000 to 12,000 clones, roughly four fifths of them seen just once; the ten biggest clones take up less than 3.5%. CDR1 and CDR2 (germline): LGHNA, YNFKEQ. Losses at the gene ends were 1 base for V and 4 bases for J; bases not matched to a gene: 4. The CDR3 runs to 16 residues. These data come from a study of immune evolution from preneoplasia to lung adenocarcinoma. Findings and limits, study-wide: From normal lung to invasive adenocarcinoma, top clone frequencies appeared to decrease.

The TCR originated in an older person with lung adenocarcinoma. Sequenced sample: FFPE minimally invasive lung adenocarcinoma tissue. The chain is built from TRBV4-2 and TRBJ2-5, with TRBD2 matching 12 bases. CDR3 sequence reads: CASSQALAGGIETQYF. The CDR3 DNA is TGTGCCAGCAGCCAAGCTCTAGCGGGGGGGATAGAGACCCAGTACTTC.